This T cell receptor (beta chain) came from a study of blood T cell repertoires in COVID-19. TCRdb's table, derived via immunoSEQ multiplex PCR, lists solely in-frame clones and lacks some. The sample has some 96,000 clones, almost 80% seen once; the top ten hold roughly a third. The CDR3 consists of 15 residues. CDR1 and CDR2 (germline): MNHEY, SVGEGT. V lost 5 bases, J lost 3 bases, and 5 bases stayed unmatched. The sample holds a few counts of this clone. This TCR came from a man in his 70s with active or convalescent COVID-19. Sequenced sample: peripheral blood. This sequence joins TRBV6-2 or TRBV6-3 and TRBJ2-1, with 9 bases identical to TRBD1. The CDR3 region is CASSGRQGVYNEQFF. CDR3 DNA: TGTGCCAGCAGTGGTAGACAGGGGGTCTACAATGAGCAGTTCTTC.